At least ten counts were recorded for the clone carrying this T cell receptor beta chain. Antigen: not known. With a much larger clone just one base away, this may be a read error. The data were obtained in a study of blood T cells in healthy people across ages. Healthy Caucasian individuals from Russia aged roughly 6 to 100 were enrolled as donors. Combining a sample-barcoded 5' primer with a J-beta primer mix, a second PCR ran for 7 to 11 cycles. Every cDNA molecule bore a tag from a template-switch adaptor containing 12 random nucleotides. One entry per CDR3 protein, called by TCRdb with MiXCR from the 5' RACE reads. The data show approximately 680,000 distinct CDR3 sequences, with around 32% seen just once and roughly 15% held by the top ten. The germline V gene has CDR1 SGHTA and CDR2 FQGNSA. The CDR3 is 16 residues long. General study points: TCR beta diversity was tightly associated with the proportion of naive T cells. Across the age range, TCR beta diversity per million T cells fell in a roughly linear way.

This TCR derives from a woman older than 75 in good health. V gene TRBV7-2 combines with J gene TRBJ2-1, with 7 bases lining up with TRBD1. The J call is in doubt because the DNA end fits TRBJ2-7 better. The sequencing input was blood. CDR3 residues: CASSYTGVWSYNEQYF. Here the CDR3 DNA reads TGTGCCAGCAGCTACACAGGGGTTTGGTCCTACAATGAGCAGTACTTC.